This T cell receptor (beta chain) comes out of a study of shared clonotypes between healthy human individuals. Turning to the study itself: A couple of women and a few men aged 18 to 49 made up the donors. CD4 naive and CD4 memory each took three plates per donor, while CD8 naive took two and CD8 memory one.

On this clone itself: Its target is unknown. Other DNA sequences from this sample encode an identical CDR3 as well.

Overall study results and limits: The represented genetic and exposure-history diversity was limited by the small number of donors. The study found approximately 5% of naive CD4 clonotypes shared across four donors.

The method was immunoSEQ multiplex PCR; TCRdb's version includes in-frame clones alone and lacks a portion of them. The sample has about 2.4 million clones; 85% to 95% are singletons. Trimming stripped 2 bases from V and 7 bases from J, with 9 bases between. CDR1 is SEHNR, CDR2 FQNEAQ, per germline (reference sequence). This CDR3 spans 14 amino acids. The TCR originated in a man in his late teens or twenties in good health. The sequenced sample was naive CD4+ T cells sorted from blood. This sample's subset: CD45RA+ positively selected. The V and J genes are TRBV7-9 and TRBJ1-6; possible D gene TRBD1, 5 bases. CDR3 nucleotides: TGTGCCAGCAGCTTATTTAGGGACAATTCACCCCTCCACTTT. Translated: CASSLFRDNSPLHF.